The clone carrying this TCR beta chain was detected only a few times. The table came from immunoSEQ multiplex PCR; TCRdb's copy has only in-frame clones and leaves some out. The data contain around 260,000 clones, 80% to 90% of them singletons. The entry originates in a study of blood T cell repertoires in COVID-19. Study context: Samples representing acute and convalescent COVID-19 were sourced from the United States, Italy and Spain.

The V gene's germline CDR1 is SNHLY and CDR2 FYNNEI. This CDR3 contains 11 residues. Trimming removed 5 bases from V and 4 bases from J, with 3 bases in between. This chain connects TRBV2 to TRBJ2-1; D remains unclear. The sample was PBMCs or T cells enriched from blood (not recorded which). The receptor was isolated from a woman in her thirties who had recovered from COVID-19. The CDR3 DNA is TGTGCCAGCAGTCTTTACAATGAGCAGTTCTTC. Residues: CASSLYNEQFF.